Detailed here is one T cell receptor beta chain. This clone was picked up one time. Its recognized antigen is unknown. Base qualities are not at hand, and no much larger clone is one base apart. The sequenced samples were obtained from patients with active juvenile idiopathic arthritis. Sorting was carried out immediately after cells were thawed, and dead cells were excluded with Live/Dead Fixable Near-IR Stain. This record comes from a study of circulating and synovial CD4+ cells in juvenile arthritis (dated by TCRdb to between 2012 and 2015). At the level of the whole study: Within each patient, the study compared the TCRbeta CDR3 repertoires of three groups: circulating HLA-DR+ CD4 T cells, bulk blood CD4 T cells, and synovial CD4 T cells. The goal of the repertoire sequencing was to confirm that synovial clonotypes were enriched in a circulating synovial-like CD4 T cell subset.

In the germline V gene, CDR1 corresponds to SGHTA and CDR2 to FQGNSA. The CDR3 measures 14 amino acids from cysteine to phenylalanine. Only the CDR3 DNA is retained, 42 bases long and in frame from the first base. The V and J ends are trimmed by 5 bases and 6 bases, leaving 14 bases between them. Here is what the overall study found, with its caveats: No difference between circulating pathogenic-like lymphocytes and bulk blood T cells was detected by traditional Vbeta family usage analysis. Synovial and circulating pathogenic-like lymphocyte repertoires were less diverse than bulk blood CD4 repertoires, and some CPL samples were as oligoclonal as synovium. Overlap with synovium increased with sequencing depth, so measured shared-clonotype fractions likely underestimated the full repertoire overlap. Circulating pathogenic-like lymphocytes clustered with synovial T cells and shared a substantially higher fraction of CDR3 sequences with synovium than bulk blood. CPL and bulk blood CD4 samples differed in T cell genome counts by at least an order of magnitude, so sample-size effects were addressed.

The method behind the library was the immunoSEQ multiplex PCR assay. An external provider carried out the TCRbeta CDR3 sequencing as a commercial service. In the original analysis: Productive nucleotide sequences and amino acid sequences obtained through in silico translation were used in the analyses. Diversity was measured with Renyi entropy across alpha values, using the median of 200 repeated subsamples to equalise sample size. For clustering, the distance between each pair of repertoires was computed as one minus the Chao-modified Jaccard index, which corrected for under-sampling. Frequency-weighted overlap with synovial clonotypes was computed over 200 sample sizes, 200 draws without replacement each, and reported at the smaller sample's size. TCRdb obtained this table from immuneACCESS and retained in-frame rearrangements with V and J assigned. These tables miss some clones; where compared with another copy, unresolved V genes account for less than half of the shortfall, and the remainder is unexplained. V, J and clone size are taken as reported in that table, and D and trimming were inferred from the DNA itself. This sample gives about 32,000 clones in total; about 95% of them show up just once. In total, the top ten clones hold roughly 0.7% of the sample.

The clonotype comes from a human donor with juvenile idiopathic arthritis. The rearranged chain carries TRBV7-2 and TRBJ1-5; no D gene can be assigned with confidence. Sequencing used CD4+ T cells from blood. This receptor carries the CDR3 CASSPPPGAQPQHF. The sequence in DNA is TGTGCCAGCAGCCCTCCCCCCGGTGCTCAGCCCCAGCATTTT.